This T cell receptor (beta chain) comes out of a study of vaccination and CD4 T cells after COVID-19. The time point is: late sampling 161 to 241 days after vaccination in a few convalescent patients. Treatment here: approximately 11-day PBMC culture with coronavirus spike peptide pools or control peptides (ViraFEST assay). Culture of fewer than 2.5 million PBMCs per well took place with about 9.1 IU/ml IL-2 and 8 to 10 ug/ml peptide pools. This clonotype came up a few times. As yet, its antigen is unknown. Sequencing of cultured CD4+ T cell DNA used the Oncomine TCR Beta short-read assay. TCRdb re-called the PCR reads with MiXCR, one entry per CDR3 protein. The data contain 16,000 or so distinct CDR3 sequences, 44% of them singletons. V was pared by 2 bases and J by 4 bases, with 12 bases between. Germline V gives CDR1 MNHEY, CDR2 SVGAGI. The CDR3 loop spans 15 amino acids.

The sequencing here drew on CD4+ T cells from blood, cultured in vitro, taken about 7 months after SARS-CoV-2 vaccination. The receptor's source is a human donor who had recovered from COVID-19. This chain connects TRBV6-5 to TRBJ1-5, with a tentative D call TRBD1 (5 bases). CDR3 amino acids: CASSYDGTTNQPQHF. CDR3 nucleotides: TGTGCCAGCAGTTACGACGGGACGACAAATCAGCCCCAGCATTTT.